A selection of T cell receptor beta chains follows, all from one sample in a study of cytomegalovirus exposure and HLA in healthy donors. The repertoire was sequenced with immunoSEQ multiplex PCR; TCRdb's copy has only in-frame clones and lacks some. The repertoire shows around 130,000 clones; the top ten hold roughly 2%. The specimen sequenced was PBMCs. These receptors originate from a woman in her fifties or sixties in good health and CMV-seronegative. Both conserved end residues are part of each CDR3. D genes are given only for firm matches.

D,V,J,CDR3,DNA
NA,TRBV27,TRBJ1-2,CASGRGGRIDGYTF,TGTGCCAGCGGTAGGGGGGGGCGAATTGATGGCTACACCTTC
NA,TRBV28,TRBJ2-5,CASSLPLGQETQYF,TGTGCCAGCAGTTTACCTCTCGGGCAAGAGACCCAGTACTTC
NA,TRBV28,TRBJ1-3,CASSPLGEQSGNTIYF,TGTGCCAGCAGTCCCCTCGGGGAGCAATCTGGAAACACCATATATTTT
TRBD1,TRBV27,TRBJ2-6,CASSLDPGQTSTGANVLTF,TGTGCCAGCAGTCTTGACCCGGGACAGACCTCCACTGGGGCCAACGTCCTGACTTTC
NA,TRBV5-1,TRBJ2-3,CASSPGHPTGTDTQYF,TGCGCCAGCAGCCCGGGACACCCTACGGGCACAGATACGCAGTATTTT
TRBD1,TRBV2,TRBJ1-1,CASIRQGATEAFF,TGTGCCAGCATTAGACAGGGGGCGACTGAAGCTTTCTTT
NA,TRBV6-1,TRBJ2-1,CASRRQGGDEQFF,TGTGCCAGCAGACGGCAGGGGGGCGATGAGCAGTTCTTC
NA,TRBV28,TRBJ1-1,CASSFGSGISVAFF,TGTGCCAGCAGTTTTGGTAGCGGGATCTCAGTAGCTTTCTTT
NA,TRBV15,TRBJ2-7,CATSRDPSYEQYF,TGTGCCACCAGCAGAGATCCGTCCTACGAGCAGTACTTC
TRBD2,TRBV10-1,TRBJ2-2,CASSPGPSGGELFF,TGCGCCAGCAGCCCGGGCCCTAGCGGCGGGGAGCTGTTTTTT
NA,TRBV18,TRBJ1-1,CASSPIEWGLTNTEAFF,TGTGCCAGCTCACCGATAGAGTGGGGACTTACGAACACTGAAGCTTTCTTT
NA,TRBV6-1,TRBJ1-2,CASSEAGGTGWGYTF,TGTGCCAGCAGTGAAGCAGGCGGTACTGGCTGGGGCTACACCTTC
TRBD1,TRBV29-1,TRBJ1-1,CSVEPLEGAREAFF,TGCAGCGTTGAACCCCTCGAGGGGGCCCGTGAAGCTTTCTTT
NA,TRBV11-2,TRBJ1-5,CASSFSQPNQPQHF,TGTGCCAGCAGCTTCTCACAGCCAAATCAGCCCCAGCATTTT
NA,TRBV10-3,TRBJ1-2,CAISGNARGGYTF,TGTGCCATCAGTGGCAACGCACGGGGTGGCTACACCTTC
TRBD2,TRBV9,TRBJ2-7,CASSVAPLAGASEQYF,TGTGCCAGCAGCGTAGCTCCACTAGCGGGAGCCTCCGAGCAGTACTTC
NA,TRBV12-5,TRBJ2-1,CASGLAGTPWQFF,TGTGCTAGTGGTTTGGCCGGGACTCCCTGGCAGTTCTTC
NA,TRBV5-1,TRBJ2-7,CASSLTSPTYEQYF,TGCGCCAGCAGCTTGACGTCCCCTACCTACGAGCAGTACTTC
TRBD2,TRBV5-1,TRBJ2-5,CASSLLAGGTQYF,TGCGCCAGCAGCTTGCTAGCGGGGGGGACCCAGTACTTC
NA,TRBV19,TRBJ2-7,CASNTGISYEQYF,TGTGCCAGTAATACAGGAATCTCCTACGAGCAGTACTTC
NA,TRBV27,TRBJ1-2,CASSLQGGIYGYTF,TGTGCCAGCAGTTTACAGGGTGGGATCTATGGCTACACCTTC
NA,TRBV2,TRBJ2-2,CASIAGPGELFF,TGTGCCAGCATCGCAGGGCCCGGGGAGCTGTTTTTT